The sample holds one count of the clone carrying this T cell receptor beta chain. The antigen remains unidentified. Unmatched junction bases numbered 13, after V lost 4 bases and J lost 7 bases. CDR1 and CDR2 from the germline V gene are SQVTM and ANQGSEA. CDR3 length equals 15 residues. This record comes from a study of T cell responses to AZD1222 COVID-19 vaccine. Study conclusions and caveats: The study reported that nearly half of spike-specific TCRs target unmutated variant regions. Only a handful of AZD1222 recipients were seropositive at baseline. None of the repertoires were sampled until the peak T cell response had passed.

Sequencing was performed with immunoSEQ multiplex PCR; in TCRdb, only in-frame clones are kept and a portion is missing. Here the sample spans 130,000 or so clones, 70% to 90% being singletons. The sequence derives from an adult in good health. The source was peripheral blood, collected on day 0 of AZD1222 vaccination. This rearrangement joins TRBV29-1 to TRBJ2-7, with TRBD2 identical over 10 bases. The CDR3 region has the DNA TGCAGCGTTGGCCCCCCGAGCAGCGGGAGGGGTGAGCAGTACTTC. Encoded protein: CSVGPPSSGRGEQYF.